The T cell receptor beta chain described here comes from a study of blood T cells in healthy people across ages. Study outcomes and limitations: The unsorted PBMCs prevented any conclusive comparison of naive versus antigen-experienced cells.

The CDR3 totals 14 residues. Germline assignment: CDR1 MDHEN and CDR2 SYDVKM. Primed by a sample-barcoded 5' primer and a J-beta primer mix, a second PCR proceeded for about 7 to 11 cycles. Template switching added a 12-random-nucleotide identifier to every cDNA molecule. From the 5' RACE reads, TCRdb called clonotypes with MiXCR, one entry per CDR3 protein. This sample has under 2,000,000 distinct CDR3 sequences, with 40% to 55% found just once. There are a few counts of this clonotype. What it recognizes is unknown. The junction departs from germline at one end; a sequencing error may be responsible. Healthy Caucasian individuals from Russia aged roughly 6 to 90 served as donors.

This sequence originates from a woman aged 40 to 50 in good health. The gene calls are TRBV28 and TRBJ2-1, with 7 bases fitting TRBD1. Sequencing used blood. The CDR3 sequence: CASSPPTGINEQFF. CDR3 sequence (DNA): TGCGCCAGCAGCCCACCGACAGGGATCAATGAGCAGTTCTTC.